The 18 T cell receptor beta chains below were found in one sample sequenced in a study of blood T cell repertoires in COVID-19. Sequencing was performed with immunoSEQ multiplex PCR; in TCRdb, only in-frame clones are kept and a portion is missing. The top ten hold 5.5% to 7.5% of the sample, which has about 130,000 clones, about 70% seen once. The sample taken for sequencing was peripheral blood. All receptors come from an elderly man with COVID-19, enrolled during active disease.

The chain combines TRBV3-1 (or the pseudogene TRBV3-2) with TRBJ2-6; TRBD2 might be the D (6 bases). This CDR3 spans 17 amino acids. Trimming removed 3 bases at V and 1 base at J, with 13 bases between. In germline, CDR1 is LGHDT, CDR2 YNNKEL (reference sequence). Here the CDR3 DNA reads TGTGCCAGCAGCCAGGGGGAGGCCTTTTCTGGGGCCAACGTCCTGACTTTC. It yields the protein CASSQGEAFSGANVLTF.

The chain couples TRBV5-6 to TRBJ2-7, with TRBD2 identical over 7 bases. Germline CDR1 is SGHDT and CDR2 is YYEEEE. The CDR3 contains 14 residues. V was pared by 1 base and J by 1 base, with 2 bases of the junction left unmatched. The chain's CDR3 is CASSLFSGSYEQYF. The DNA for the CDR3 is TGTGCCAGCAGCTTGTTTAGCGGGTCCTACGAGCAGTACTTC. The full variable domain, its missing parts supplied by reference TRBV5-6 and TRBJ2-7, is DAGVTQSPTHLIKTRGQQVTLRCSPKSGHDTVSWYQQALGQGPQFIFQYYEEEERQRGNFPDRFSGHQFPNYSSELNVNALLLGDSALYLCASSLFSGSYEQYFGPGTRLTVT.

This rearrangement joins TRBV29-1 to TRBJ2-7; 8 positions agree with TRBD1. Trimming took 5 bases from V and 5 from J; bases not matched to a gene: 5. CDR3 length: 12 amino acids. Germline assignment: CDR1 SQVTM and CDR2 ANQGSEA. CDR3 in amino acids: CSVSTGDHEQYF. The CDR3 nucleotides are TGCAGCGTTTCGACAGGGGACCACGAGCAGTACTTC.

This chain links TRBV9 with TRBJ1-2; D remains ambiguous. CDR1 is SGDLS and CDR2 is YYNGEE in the germline V gene. Trimming stripped 4 bases from V and 8 bases from J, with 12 bases between. CDR3 size: 12 residues. The CDR3 loop is CASSTHTGGYTF. The CDR3 bases are TGTGCCAGCAGCACACACACGGGAGGCTACACCTTC.

Only a few counts were recorded for this clone. One end of the junction fails to match germline, which may point to a read error. The rearrangement uses TRBV27 and TRBJ1-1; D remains unclear. The CDR3 runs to 15 residues. CDR1 and CDR2 from the germline V gene are MNHEY and SMNVEV (reference sequence). The CDR3 loop is CASSLSAFMNTEAFF. DNA of the CDR3: TGTGCCAGCAGTCTATCGGCATTTATGAACACTGAAGCTTTCTTT.

This clone has only a few counts. The chain carries TRBV5-1 and TRBJ2-7; D remains ambiguous. The CDR3 extends over 15 amino acids. The V end was cut by 0 bases, the J end by 3 bases, with 13 bases between. CDR1 and CDR2 (germline): SGHRS, YFSETQ. CDR3 region: CASSLGRGSFYEQYF. The CDR3 DNA sequence: TGCGCCAGCAGCTTGGGTAGAGGCAGTTTCTACGAGCAGTACTTC.

This chain uses TRBV19 with TRBJ2-3, with 9 nucleotides matching TRBD2. J lost 6 bases, V lost 6 bases, and 19 bases had no gene match. The CDR3 loop spans 18 amino acids. Germline-derived CDR1 and CDR2 are LNHDA and SQIVND (reference sequence). The DNA for the CDR3 is TGTGCCAGTAGGATGACATACACCGGGACTAGCTTATCGGATACGCAGTATTTT. Translating gives CASRMTYTGTSLSDTQYF.

The CDR3 spells CASSLKRTGHGYTF. In nucleotides, the CDR3 is TGTGCCAGCAGTTTAAAGCGGACAGGGCATGGCTACACCTTC. This chain links TRBV28 with TRBJ1-2; 8 positions match TRBD1. Germline-derived CDR1 and CDR2 are MDHEN and SYDVKM. The CDR3 totals 14 residues. The trim removed 2 bases at V and 6 bases at J, leaving 5 bases unmatched.

This clone was observed once. The chain employs TRBV6-2 or TRBV6-3 and TRBJ2-5; D ambiguous. CDR1 and CDR2 (germline): MNHEY, SVGEGT. The CDR3 consists of 14 residues. V lost 0 bases and J 4 bases, leaving 9 bases between the germline ends. The CDR3, as DNA: TGTGCCAGCAGTTACTCGTCCCCTCGAGAGACCCAGTACTTC. As protein: CASSYSSPRETQYF.

CDR3 protein: CASSQMGTSGRSSYNEQFF. The CDR3, as DNA: TGTGCCAGCAGCCAAATGGGGACTAGCGGGAGGTCATCCTACAATGAGCAGTTCTTC. The chain employs TRBV4-2 and TRBJ2-1, with 15 positions matching TRBD2. The CDR3 covers 19 residues. Germline lookup yields CDR1 LGHNA and CDR2 YNFKEQ. J lost 1 base, V lost 2 bases, and 6 bases had no gene match.

This chain joins TRBV12-3 or TRBV12-4 and TRBJ1-6, with D uncertain. The ends were cut back, 6 bases at V and 8 bases at J, with 8 bases in the middle. The CDR3 runs to 12 residues. CDR3 sequence reads: CASSLSDSPLHF. The CDR3 DNA follows: TGTGCCAGCAGCCTATCTGATTCACCCCTCCACTTT.

The chain joins TRBV18 to TRBJ1-6; a possible D gene is TRBD1 (6 bases). The CDR3 is made up of 14 amino acids. The V and J ends lost 3 bases and 10 bases respectively, with 13 bases between them. Germline-derived CDR1 and CDR2 are KGHSH and LQKENI. The CDR3 reads CASSPGQESSPLHF. The CDR3 DNA reads as TGTGCCAGCTCACCGGGACAAGAGTCCTCACCCCTCCACTTT.

The chain recombines TRBV24-1 with TRBJ1-2; 10 bases align to TRBD1. The CDR3 is 15 amino acids. Trimming at V came to 2 bases and at J to 4 bases, leaving 3 bases not matched to a gene. Germline V gene lookup returns CDR1 KGHDR and CDR2 SFDVKD. This CDR3 is CATSDSGQGIYGYTF. In DNA, the CDR3 is TGTGCCACCAGTGATTCGGGACAGGGGATCTATGGCTACACCTTC.

V gene TRBV2 combines with J gene TRBJ1-4; TRBD1 agrees at 7 bases. With V trimmed by 6 bases and J by 7 bases, 8 bases remained unmatched. The CDR3 covers 14 residues. The germline CDR1 and CDR2 sequences are SNHLY and FYNNEI. The CDR3 spells CASRRQGGGEKLFF. CDR3 nucleotide sequence: TGTGCCAGCAGGCGACAGGGAGGCGGTGAAAAACTGTTTTTT. Variable domain in full (rest from reference TRBV2 and TRBJ1-4): EPEVTQTPSHQVTQMGQEVILRCVPISNHLYFYWYRQILGQKVEFLVSFYNNEISEKSEIFDDQFSVERPDGSNFTLKIRSTKLEDSAMYFCASRRQGGGEKLFFGSGTQLSVL.

The genes are TRBV10-3 and TRBJ2-2; possibly TRBD2 for D (5 bases). Germline V CDR1 and CDR2: ENHRY, SYGVKD. The CDR3 runs 16 residues. The V and J ends lost 7 bases and 7 bases respectively, with 22 bases between them. The CDR3 DNA is TGTGCCATCACTAGGGCCCCCCCGGGGTTTATCGGGGAGCTGTTTTTT. Translating it yields CAITRAPPGFIGELFF.

The rearrangement uses TRBV28 and TRBJ1-1; D gene unclear. V was trimmed by 6 bases and J by 0 bases, leaving 14 bases between them. Germline V lookup: CDR1 MDHEN, CDR2 SYDVKM. This CDR3 has 15 amino acids. CDR3 sequence reads: CASRPPAGMNTEAFF. The CDR3 DNA reads TGTGCCAGCAGACCCCCCGCGGGGATGAACACTGAAGCTTTCTTT.

This clone was detected only a few times. V usage is TRBV6-5 and J usage is TRBJ2-3; 10 nucleotides line up with TRBD2. The CDR3 spans 16 residues. From germline, CDR1 is MNHEY and CDR2 SVGAGI. V shed 4 bases, J shed 3 bases, and the junction held 7 bases outside the gene matches. The CDR3: CASSFLAGVGTDTQYF. CDR3 DNA sequence: TGTGCCAGCAGTTTTCTAGCGGGAGTTGGGACAGATACGCAGTATTTT.

This clone was observed a handful of times. The chain combines TRBV6-5 with TRBJ1-1, with 7 bases aligning to TRBD1. J gave up 1 base and V 7 bases, and 3 bases lay outside the gene matches. The CDR3 runs 13 residues. The germline CDR1 and CDR2 sequences are MNHEY and SVGAGI. The CDR3 DNA is TGTGCCAGCACCCACAGGGGGAACACTGAAGCTTTCTTT. Translated: CASTHRGNTEAFF.